The 29 T cell receptor beta chains in this list originate from one sample, sequenced in a study of blood T cell repertoires in COVID-19. The repertoire was sequenced with immunoSEQ multiplex PCR; TCRdb's copy has only in-frame clones and lacks some. The sample shows 150,000 to 200,000 clones, roughly 85% of them seen only once. Sequenced input: peripheral blood. The origin of the receptors is a man in his 60s with acute or convalescent COVID-19.

CDR3 protein: CATSRGQVGAQPQHF. For the CDR3, the DNA is TGTGCCACCAGCAGAGGACAGGTAGGAGCTCAGCCCCAGCATTTT. J is TRBJ1-5 and V is TRBV15, with a tentative D call TRBD1 (6 bases). The CDR3 consists of 15 residues. V was cut by 1 base and J by 6 bases, with 13 bases left in between. The V gene's germline CDR1 is LNHNV and CDR2 YYDKDF (reference sequence).

Only one count was recorded for this clone. CDR3 protein: CASSSSGTLNEQFF. The CDR3 region has the DNA TGTGCCAGCAGCTCCTCCGGGACACTCAATGAGCAGTTCTTC. V and J are TRBV11-3 and TRBJ2-1, with D tentatively TRBD1 (6 bases). Trimming shortened V by 4 bases and J by 6 bases, and 13 bases separated the two germline ends. Germline CDR1 is SGHNT and CDR2 is YENEEA. CDR3 size: 14 residues. Filled out from reference TRBV11-3 and TRBJ2-1, the complete variable domain reads EAGVVQSPRYKIIEKKQPVAFWCNPISGHNTLYWYLQNLGQGPELLIRYENEEAVDDSQLPKDRFSAERLKGVDSTLKIQPAELGDSAVYLCASSSSGTLNEQFFGPGTRLTVL.

The gene calls are TRBV14 and TRBJ1-2; D unresolved. This CDR3 is built from 13 residues. Germline loops: CDR1 SGHDN, CDR2 FVKESK. Trimming cost V 1 base and J 4 bases, with 7 bases left between them. The CDR3 loop reads CASSQGRVYGYTF. For the CDR3, the DNA is TGTGCCAGCAGCCAAGGACGGGTCTATGGCTACACCTTC.

V is TRBV28 and J is TRBJ2-2; 8 bases map to TRBD1. The CDR3 covers 15 residues. The V gene end was trimmed by 7 bases and the J gene end by 0 bases; junction bases not matched to a gene: 4. The V gene's germline CDR1 is MDHEN and CDR2 SYDVKM. The CDR3 region is CASTRTGTNTGELFF. The CDR3 nucleotides are TGTGCCAGCACCCGGACAGGGACGAACACCGGGGAGCTGTTTTTT.

The V call is TRBV27, the J call TRBJ1-1; D uncertain. The germline CDR1 and CDR2 sequences are MNHEY and SMNVEV (reference sequence). Trimming cost V 0 bases and J 3 bases, with 14 bases left between them. There are 16 residues in the CDR3. The CDR3 DNA sequence: TGTGCCAGCAGTTTATCGAGGGCTCTAAGGCACACTGAAGCTTTCTTT. Its translation: CASSLSRALRHTEAFF.

The chain uses TRBV3-1 (or the pseudogene TRBV3-2) and TRBJ1-3; D is unclear. Germline lookup yields CDR1 LGHDT and CDR2 YNNKEL (reference sequence). CDR3 size: 17 residues. With 4 bases removed from V and 4 bases from J, the gap between germline ends came to 20 bases. Here the CDR3 reads CASSRQTTGIGGNTIYF. In nucleotides, the CDR3 is TGTGCCAGCAGCCGACAAACGACCGGCATCGGAGGAAACACCATATATTTT.

The gene calls are TRBV19 and TRBJ2-6, with a possible D match to TRBD1 (6 bases). This CDR3 is built from 15 residues. Trimming took 6 bases from V and 2 from J, leaving 11 bases between them. The germline V gene encodes CDR1 LNHDA and CDR2 SQIVND (reference sequence). CDR3 nucleotide sequence: TGTGCCAGTAGCTCTCCAGGGGCTGGGGCCAACGTCCTGACTTTC. As protein: CASSSPGAGANVLTF. Looking up the rest from reference TRBV19 and TRBJ2-6 gives the full variable domain: DGGITQSPKYLFRKEGQNVTLSCEQNLNHDAMYWYRQDPGQGLRLIYYSQIVNDFQKGDIAEGYSVSREKKESFPLTVTSAQKNPTAFYLCASSSPGAGANVLTFGAGSRLTVL.

CDR3 protein: CASSIEGGSNQPQHF. Here the CDR3 DNA reads TGTGCCAGTAGTATAGAGGGGGGTAGCAATCAGCCCCAGCATTTT. The chain joins TRBV19 to TRBJ1-5, with D possibly being TRBD1 (5 bases). V was clipped by 0 bases and J by 0 bases, with 6 bases between them. Germline loops: CDR1 LNHDA, CDR2 SQIVND (reference sequence). The CDR3 is 15 residues long.

The genes are TRBV2 and TRBJ1-1; 7 bases agree with TRBD1. CDR3 length: 13 amino acids. With V trimmed by 9 bases and J by 1 base, 5 bases remained unmatched. The germline V gene encodes CDR1 SNHLY and CDR2 FYNNEI. CDR3: CASEQGTNTEAFF. The CDR3 region has the DNA TGTGCCAGTGAACAGGGGACGAACACTGAAGCTTTCTTT. Based on the CDR3 plus reference TRBV2 and TRBJ1-1, the full variable domain is EPEVTQTPSHQVTQMGQEVILRCVPISNHLYFYWYRQILGQKVEFLVSFYNNEISEKSEIFDDQFSVERPDGSNFTLKIRSTKLEDSAMYFCASEQGTNTEAFFGQGTRLTVV.

V is TRBV10-3 and J is TRBJ1-1, with a possible D match to TRBD1 (6 bases). V was cut by 6 bases and J by 0 bases, with 8 bases left in between. Germline CDR1 is ENHRY and CDR2 is SYGVKD. The CDR3 totals 13 residues. The DNA of the CDR3 is TGTGCCATCAGGGGGGCTGTGAACACTGAAGCTTTCTTT. Translating gives CAIRGAVNTEAFF.

The chain is built from TRBV18 and TRBJ2-7; tentatively, D is TRBD1 (6 bases). V dropped 2 bases and J dropped 2 bases, with 13 bases sitting between them. The CDR3 runs 15 residues. Germline V CDR1 and CDR2: KGHSH, LQKENI. The CDR3 sequence is CASSPGLDRTYEQYF. CDR3 nucleotide sequence: TGTGCCAGCTCACCAGGGTTGGACAGAACCTACGAGCAGTACTTC. Based on the CDR3 plus reference TRBV18 and TRBJ2-7, the full variable domain is NAGVMQNPRHLVRRRGQEARLRCSPMKGHSHVYWYRQLPEEGLKFMVYLQKENIIDESGMPKERFSAEFPKEGPSILRIQQVVRGDSAAYFCASSPGLDRTYEQYFGPGTRLTVT.

This clone has a single count. The V and J genes are TRBV3-1 (or the pseudogene TRBV3-2) and TRBJ2-1; D may be TRBD2 (5 bases). V was clipped by 1 base and J by 4 bases, with 8 bases between them. Germline assignment: CDR1 LGHDT and CDR2 YNNKEL (reference sequence). The CDR3 loop spans 14 amino acids. CDR3 region: CASSQGPGYNEQFF. In nucleotides, the CDR3 is TGTGCCAGCAGCCAAGGTCCGGGGTACAATGAGCAGTTCTTC.

Points on this clone: An end of the junction does not agree with germline; a read error may underlie this. The chain links TRBV3-1 (or the pseudogene TRBV3-2) to TRBJ2-7; D is perhaps TRBD2 (6 bases). Germline V gene data show CDR1 as LGHDT and CDR2 as YNNKEL (reference sequence). The CDR3 runs to 14 residues. The CDR3 here is CASSEDGGVNEQYF. CDR3 in DNA: TGTGCCAGCAGCGAAGACGGCGGGGTGAACGAGCAGTACTTC.

This clone was detected only once. The genes are TRBV15 and TRBJ2-1; D is undetermined. CDR1 and CDR2 (germline): LNHNV, YYDKDF (reference sequence). V was cut by 4 bases and J by 8 bases, with 12 bases left in between. The CDR3 extends over 13 amino acids. CDR3 sequence reads: CATSIVLAYEQFF. The DNA of the CDR3 is TGTGCCACCAGCATCGTTTTAGCCTATGAGCAGTTCTTC.

The chain has TRBV7-3 and TRBJ2-3; D gene ambiguous. Looked up from germline, CDR1 is SGHTA and CDR2 is FQGTGA. Between the trimmed V and J ends, which lost 0 bases and 5 bases, there was a span of 9 bases. The CDR3 runs 14 residues. Here the CDR3 DNA reads TGTGCCAGCAGCTTAACCGGCGGTTTAGATACGCAGTATTTT. This sequence encodes CASSLTGGLDTQYF.

This clone was picked up a small number of times. The rearrangement uses TRBV24-1 and TRBJ2-7, with 7 positions matching TRBD1. Trimming removed 2 bases from V and 0 bases from J; junction bases left unmatched: 3. The germline V gene encodes CDR1 KGHDR and CDR2 SFDVKD. This CDR3 region has 15 residues. Here the CDR3 DNA reads TGTGCCACCAGTGATTCCCGGGACAGCTCCTACGAGCAGTACTTC. This codes for CATSDSRDSSYEQYF.

The CDR3 sequence is CASTLNSNYGYTF. The CDR3, as DNA: TGTGCCAGCACCCTTAATTCTAACTATGGCTACACCTTC. The gene calls are TRBV9 and TRBJ1-2; D is ambiguous. This CDR3 has 13 residues. The germline V gene encodes CDR1 SGDLS and CDR2 YYNGEE. Trimming left V 6 bases short and J 0 bases short, with 9 bases between.

This clone has more than one count but fewer than ten. V usage is TRBV4-2 and J usage is TRBJ2-7, with 7 bases identical to TRBD1. Germline V gives CDR1 LGHNA, CDR2 YNFKEQ. V lost 4 bases to trimming and J lost 7 bases; unmatched junction nucleotides: 10. The CDR3 runs 14 residues. DNA of the CDR3: TGTGCCAGCAGCCCCGACCTACAGGGGCGAGAGCAGTACTTC. Protein sequence: CASSPDLQGREQYF.

V and J are TRBV6-6 and TRBJ2-7, with 10 positions matching TRBD1. This CDR3 comprises 14 residues. Germline-derived CDR1 and CDR2 are MNHNY and SVGAGI (reference sequence). Trimming at V came to 4 bases and at J to 4 bases, leaving 4 bases not matched to a gene. As DNA, the CDR3 is TGTGCCAGCAGTTCGGGGACAGGGGTGTACGAGCAGTACTTC. Amino acid sequence: CASSSGTGVYEQYF.

V is TRBV27 and J is TRBJ1-1, with D possibly being TRBD1 (6 bases). The CDR3 is 17 residues long. V lost 6 bases to trimming and J lost 5 bases, with 25 bases between them. Germline CDR1 reads MNHEY; CDR2 reads SMNVEV (reference sequence). The CDR3 sequence is CASRLSRDIDRRTEAFF. In DNA form, the CDR3 reads TGTGCCAGCAGGCTGTCCCGGGACATAGACCGAAGGACTGAAGCTTTCTTT.

This clone was found a few times. The J gene is TRBJ2-3, the V gene TRBV18, with 9 bases lining up with TRBD1. With 6 bases clipped from V and 1 base from J, the junction kept 8 bases outside the gene matches. CDR3 size: 16 residues. Germline CDR1 reads KGHSH; CDR2 reads LQKENI. This chain's CDR3 is CASSRFRDRGTDTQYF. DNA for the CDR3: TGTGCCAGCTCCCGATTCCGGGACAGGGGCACAGATACGCAGTATTTT.

The chain links TRBV5-6 to TRBJ1-1, with 8 bases aligning to TRBD1. This CDR3 region has 17 residues. The trim removed 2 bases at V and 7 bases at J, leaving 16 bases unmatched. Germline V gene data show CDR1 as SGHDT and CDR2 as YYEEEE. The CDR3 nucleotides read TGTGCCAGCAGCTTAATATCCGTCGGACAGGGCGTTGATGAAGCTTTCTTT. The encoded protein is CASSLISVGQGVDEAFF.

The rearrangement links TRBV6-5 to TRBJ2-7; D is unresolved. This CDR3 is built from 15 residues. V shed 0 bases and J shed 2 bases, with 11 bases lying between them. Germline CDR1 and CDR2: MNHEY and SVGAGI. DNA for the CDR3: TGTGCCAGCAGTTACTCATCCGGCGGCCCCTACGAGCAGTACTTC. Its protein product is CASSYSSGGPYEQYF.

The chain employs TRBV6-5 and TRBJ1-1, with D uncertain. The CDR3 consists of 16 residues. Trimming took off 0 bases at V and 6 bases at J, with 17 bases between the two ends. The germline gives CDR1 MNHEY, CDR2 SVGAGI. The CDR3 loop reads CASSYSSRTGNAEAFF. DNA for the CDR3: TGTGCCAGCAGTTACTCTAGCAGGACTGGCAACGCTGAAGCTTTCTTT.

Concerning this clone itself: The same CDR3 can be traced to other DNA sequences in this sample. The rearrangement links TRBV4-1 to TRBJ1-1; perhaps TRBD1 as D (6 bases). V lost 4 bases and J lost 2, with 8 bases in between. From germline, CDR1 is MGHRA and CDR2 YSYEKL. This CDR3 is 13 amino acids long. The DNA of the CDR3 is TGCGCCAGCAGCCTACAGGGCAACACTGAAGCTTTCTTT. Protein product: CASSLQGNTEAFF.

The CDR3 DNA follows: TGTGCCAGCAAAAAGCCCGGAGGGCCGGCCGGGGAGCTGTTTTTT. It is translated as CASKKPGGPAGELFF. This chain joins TRBV19 and TRBJ2-2; tentative D call: TRBD2 (6 bases). The CDR3 is 15 residues long. V dropped 9 bases and J dropped 6 bases, with 20 bases sitting between them. Germline V gene sequence: CDR1 LNHDA, CDR2 SQIVND (reference sequence).

In the case of this clone: Other DNA sequences of this sample code for an identical CDR3. The chain joins TRBV28 to TRBJ1-2; D is unclear. Germline V CDR1 and CDR2: MDHEN, SYDVKM. V lost 6 bases to trimming and J lost 4 bases, with 9 bases between them. The CDR3 runs 12 residues. The CDR3 nucleotides read TGTGCCAGCAGCCGAGGCGGCTATGGCTACACCTTC. It encodes CASSRGGYGYTF.

V and J are TRBV19 and TRBJ1-2; 7 nucleotides line up with TRBD1. Germline CDR1 LNHDA, CDR2 SQIVND (reference sequence). The CDR3 has 17 amino acids. V was pared by 5 bases and J by 0 bases, with 12 bases of the junction left unmatched. As DNA, the CDR3 is TGTGCCAGTAGTTCACCGGGACAGATGCCGGCTAACTATGGCTACACCTTC. Translation gives CASSSPGQMPANYGYTF.

This chain joins TRBV28 and TRBJ2-7; possible D gene TRBD1, 6 bases. V lost 2 bases, J lost 2 bases, and 10 bases lay in between. Germline CDR1 is MDHEN and CDR2 is SYDVKM. The CDR3 loop spans 14 amino acids. CDR3 coding DNA: TGTGCCAGCAGTTTAGTGGACAGACCCTACGAGCAGTACTTC. The encoded protein is CASSLVDRPYEQYF.